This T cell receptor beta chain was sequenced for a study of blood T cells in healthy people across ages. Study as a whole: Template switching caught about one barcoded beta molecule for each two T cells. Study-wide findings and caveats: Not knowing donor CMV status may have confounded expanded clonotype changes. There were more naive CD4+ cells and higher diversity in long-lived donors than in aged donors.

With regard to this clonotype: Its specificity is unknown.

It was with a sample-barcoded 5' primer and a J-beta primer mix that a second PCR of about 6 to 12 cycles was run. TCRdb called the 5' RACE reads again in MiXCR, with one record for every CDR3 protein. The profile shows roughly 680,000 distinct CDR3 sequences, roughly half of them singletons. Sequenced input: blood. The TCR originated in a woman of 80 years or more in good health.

Written as DNA, the CDR3 is TGCGCCAGCAGCTTGCCAGGGGCGGCCTACGAGCAGTACTTC. Protein sequence: CASSLPGAAYEQYF. The chain employs TRBV5-1 and TRBJ2-7; possibly TRBD1 for D (6 bases). Deletions cut 1 base from V and 2 bases from J, with 10 bases between. Per germline, CDR1 SGHRS and CDR2 YFSETQ. The CDR3 is made up of 14 amino acids.